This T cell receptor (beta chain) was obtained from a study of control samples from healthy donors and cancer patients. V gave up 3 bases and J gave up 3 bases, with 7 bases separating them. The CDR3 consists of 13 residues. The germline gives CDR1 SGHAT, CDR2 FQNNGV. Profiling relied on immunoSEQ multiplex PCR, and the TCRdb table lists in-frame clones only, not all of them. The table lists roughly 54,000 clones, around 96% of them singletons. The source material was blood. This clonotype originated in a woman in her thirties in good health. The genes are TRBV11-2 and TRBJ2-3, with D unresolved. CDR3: CASSLWPTDTQYF. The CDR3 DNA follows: TGTGCCAGCAGCTTGTGGCCAACAGATACGCAGTATTTT.